Shown below are 2 T cell receptor beta chains from a single sample sequenced in a study of cytomegalovirus exposure and HLA in healthy donors. 60 Vbeta and 13 Jbeta primers were used in PCR. This table comes from immunoSEQ multiplex PCR, and its TCRdb copy is limited to in-frame clones, with some not included. The sample lists around 90,000 clones; around 85% were seen once. Sequenced: PBMCs. Receptor source: a man aged 35 to 55 in good health and CMV-seropositive.

The chain is built from TRBV5-1 and TRBJ2-1; D is perhaps TRBD1 (6 bases). The ends were cut back, 0 bases at V and 7 bases at J, with 14 bases in the middle. Germline assignment: CDR1 SGHRS and CDR2 YFSETQ. There are 15 residues in the CDR3. CDR3 DNA sequence: TGCGCCAGCAGCTTGGGGGCAGGGGAGTGGAATGAGCAGTTCTTC. Translating gives CASSLGAGEWNEQFF.

The gene calls are TRBV15 and TRBJ1-2; D is unresolved. This CDR3 is 18 amino acids long. The ends were cut back, 1 base at V and 12 bases at J, with 30 bases in the middle. Germline V gene sequence: CDR1 LNHNV, CDR2 YYDKDF (reference sequence). CDR3 loop: CATSRASPGLGMDFTHTF. CDR3 coding DNA: TGTGCCACCAGCAGAGCCTCACCGGGTCTAGGTATGGATTTTACCCACACCTTC.